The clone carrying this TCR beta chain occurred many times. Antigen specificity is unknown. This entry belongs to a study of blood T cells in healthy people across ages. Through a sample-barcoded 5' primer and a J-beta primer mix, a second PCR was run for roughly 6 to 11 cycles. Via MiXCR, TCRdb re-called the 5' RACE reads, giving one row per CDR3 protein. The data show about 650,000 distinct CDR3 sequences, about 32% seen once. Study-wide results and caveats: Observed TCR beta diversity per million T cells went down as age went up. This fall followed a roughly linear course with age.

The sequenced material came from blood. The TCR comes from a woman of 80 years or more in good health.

The CDR3 sequence is CSARYGGANEQYF. As DNA, the CDR3 is TGCAGTGCTAGATACGGGGGGGCAAACGAGCAGTACTTC. This chain uses TRBV20-1 with TRBJ2-7; TRBD2 matches at 8 bases. The length of the CDR3 is 13 residues. In germline, CDR1 is DFQATT, CDR2 SNEGSKA (reference sequence). V dropped 2 bases and J dropped 5; count of bases not matched to a gene: 5.